The 31 T cell receptor beta chains below all came from one sample that was sequenced in a study of blood T cell repertoires in COVID-19. The protocol was immunoSEQ multiplex PCR, while the TCRdb copy is restricted to in-frame clones and leaves out a portion. The table has approximately 220,000 clones, 85% to 90% seen once. Sequenced input: PBMCs or T cells enriched from blood (not recorded which). The receptors derive from a woman aged 25 to 39 with acute COVID-19.

The chain has TRBV24-1 and TRBJ2-2, with TRBD1 as a possible D gene (5 bases). CDR3 size: 14 residues. V was shortened by 7 bases and J by 0 bases, with 8 bases between the two germline ends. CDR1 and CDR2 from the germline V gene are KGHDR and SFDVKD. The CDR3: CATSDRSNTGELFF. CDR3 bases: TGTGCCACCAGCGACAGATCGAACACCGGGGAGCTGTTTTTT.

V gene TRBV5-1 combines with J gene TRBJ2-5; the match to TRBD2 covers 8 bases. The CDR3 sequence is 16 residues long. After removal of 3 bases from V and 2 bases from J, the junction contained 9 bases not matched to a gene. CDR1 is SGHRS, CDR2 YFSETQ, per germline. The CDR3 DNA reads TGCGCCAGCAGCTCCTTGTCGCGGGGGGCACAAGAGACCCAGTACTTC. The encoded protein is CASSSLSRGAQETQYF.

This chain joins TRBV2 and TRBJ1-4; tentatively, D is TRBD1 (6 bases). V was shortened by 6 bases and J by 7 bases, with 6 bases between the two germline ends. This CDR3 comprises 11 residues. Germline CDR1 and CDR2: SNHLY and FYNNEI. The chain's CDR3 is CASRQGEKLFF. CDR3 bases: TGTGCCAGCAGACAGGGTGAAAAACTGTTTTTT. Drawing the rest from reference TRBV2 and TRBJ1-4, the complete variable domain is EPEVTQTPSHQVTQMGQEVILRCVPISNHLYFYWYRQILGQKVEFLVSFYNNEISEKSEIFDDQFSVERPDGSNFTLKIRSTKLEDSAMYFCASRQGEKLFFGSGTQLSVL.

V usage is TRBV3-1 (or the pseudogene TRBV3-2) and J usage is TRBJ1-1, with 7 bases lining up with TRBD1. V lost 1 base and J lost 9; bases outside the gene matches: 5. In germline, CDR1 is LGHDT, CDR2 YNNKEL (reference sequence). CDR3 length: 13 residues. This CDR3 is CASSQGDRVQAFF. In nucleotides, the CDR3 is TGTGCCAGCAGCCAAGGAGACAGGGTACAAGCTTTCTTT.

The chain carries TRBV10-3 and TRBJ2-3; unclear D gene. Germline V CDR1 and CDR2: ENHRY, SYGVKD. The V and J ends lost 10 bases and 4 bases respectively, with 6 bases between them. The CDR3 sequence is 10 residues long. CDR3 DNA sequence: TGTGCCAGTGGAGCAGATACGCAGTATTTT. It yields the protein CASGADTQYF.

The rearrangement links TRBV30 to TRBJ1-2, with TRBD1 matching over 8 bases. The CDR3 length is 15 residues. J lost 8 bases, V lost 2 bases, and 13 bases had no gene match. The germline V gene encodes CDR1 GTSNPN and CDR2 SVGIG (reference sequence). The CDR3 nucleotides are TGTGCCTGGAGTCCTCGGGACAGGTCAGCATCGGGCTACACCTTC. The encoded protein is CAWSPRDRSASGYTF.

This chain links TRBV7-8 with TRBJ2-1; 7 bases fit TRBD1. The CDR3 is 11 amino acids. Germline V CDR1 and CDR2: SGHVS, FQNEAQ. J lost 4 bases, V lost 10 bases, and 1 base had no gene match. The CDR3 reads CATGGYNEQFF. The CDR3 coding sequence is TGTGCCACAGGGGGATACAATGAGCAGTTCTTC. The complete variable domain, with remaining parts taken from reference TRBV7-8 and TRBJ2-1, reads GAGVSQSPRYKVAKRGQDVALRCDPISGHVSLFWYQQALGQGPEFLTYFQNEAQLDKSGLPSDRFFAERPEGSVSTLKIQRTQQEDSAVYLCATGGYNEQFFGPGTRLTVL.

CDR3 protein: CASSPEEDTEAFF. In nucleotides, the CDR3 is TGTGCCAGCTCACCAGAAGAGGACACTGAAGCTTTCTTT. The chain employs TRBV18 and TRBJ1-1; D gene unclear. Between the trimmed V and J ends, which lost 2 bases and 3 bases, there was a span of 7 bases. This CDR3 region has 13 residues. Germline CDR1 is KGHSH and CDR2 is LQKENI. Full variable domain (missing parts from reference TRBV18 and TRBJ1-1): NAGVMQNPRHLVRRRGQEARLRCSPMKGHSHVYWYRQLPEEGLKFMVYLQKENIIDESGMPKERFSAEFPKEGPSILRIQQVVRGDSAAYFCASSPEEDTEAFFGQGTRLTVV.

This clone was picked up one time. The chain combines TRBV18 with TRBJ1-2, with 10 nucleotides matching TRBD1. Germline trimming cut 3 bases from V and 0 bases from J; bases unmatched to any gene: 13. This CDR3 region has 19 residues. Germline V gene data show CDR1 as KGHSH and CDR2 as LQKENI. The CDR3 bases are TGTGCCAGCTCACCGACCCCACCGGGACAGGGGATTACTAACTATGGCTACACCTTC. The encoded protein is CASSPTPPGQGITNYGYTF.

The V gene is TRBV10-2, the J gene TRBJ1-5, with D perhaps matching TRBD1 (5 bases). There are 14 residues in the CDR3. The V gene lost 2 bases and the J gene lost 9 bases, with 14 bases spanning the gap. Germline CDR1 WSHSY, CDR2 SAAADI. CDR3: CASSERGPKVPQHF. CDR3 bases: TGCGCCAGCAGTGAGAGGGGCCCCAAGGTGCCCCAGCATTTT.

This clone has just one count. The rearrangement joins TRBV5-4 to TRBJ2-1; 10 bases map to TRBD2. The CDR3 has 13 amino acids. In germline, CDR1 is SGHNT, CDR2 YYREEE (reference sequence). Germline trimming cut 4 bases from V and 8 bases from J; bases unmatched to any gene: 3. Here the CDR3 DNA reads TGTGCCAGCAGCACAACTAGCGGGGATGAGCAGTTCTTC. It specifies CASSTTSGDEQFF.

The chain joins TRBV19 to TRBJ1-2, with a weak D call TRBD1 (5 bases). The CDR3 consists of 15 residues. The germline CDR1 and CDR2 sequences are LNHDA and SQIVND (reference sequence). V was pared by 5 bases and J by 8 bases, with 21 bases between. The CDR3 coding sequence is TGTGCCAGTAGTTCGACAGCTGCCAATAGAAGGGGCTACACCTTC. Its translation: CASSSTAANRRGYTF.

The CDR3 loop is CASSLQGSTGNTIYF. CDR3 nucleotides: TGTGCCAGCAGCCTGCAGGGTTCGACTGGAAACACCATATATTTT. The chain carries TRBV7-2 and TRBJ1-3; D possibly corresponds to TRBD1 (5 bases). Trimming took 5 bases from V and 2 from J, leaving 13 bases between them. CDR1 SGHTA and CDR2 FQGNSA come from the germline V gene. The CDR3 covers 15 residues.

The chain carries TRBV29-1 and TRBJ2-2, with 10 bases fitting TRBD2. The CDR3 spans 15 residues. Trimming removed 7 bases from V and 5 bases from J; junction bases left unmatched: 10. Germline CDR1 is SQVTM and CDR2 is ANQGSEA. The CDR3 sequence: CSAIPGLALTGELFF. In DNA, the CDR3 is TGCAGCGCCATCCCGGGACTAGCGCTTACCGGGGAGCTGTTTTTT.

The chain couples TRBV6-5 to TRBJ2-4; D is possibly TRBD1 (6 bases). The CDR3 contains 14 residues. CDR1 is MNHEY, CDR2 SVGAGI, per germline. The V and J ends lost 4 bases and 0 bases respectively, with 7 bases between them. In DNA, the CDR3 is TGTGCCAGCAGTTTACAGGGAGCCAAAAACATTCAGTACTTC. Protein: CASSLQGAKNIQYF.

This sequence joins TRBV15 and TRBJ2-7; 12 nucleotides line up with TRBD1. This CDR3 has 17 residues. Trimming cost V 6 bases and J 0 bases; bases outside gene matches: 9. Germline loops: CDR1 LNHNV, CDR2 YYDKDF (reference sequence). CDR3 in amino acids: CATREGRGQGASYEQYF. The CDR3 nucleotides read TGTGCCACCAGGGAGGGCAGGGGACAGGGGGCCTCCTACGAGCAGTACTTC.

This rearrangement joins TRBV5-4 to TRBJ2-5, with 13 bases identical to TRBD2. The CDR3 length is 16 residues. In germline, CDR1 is SGHNT, CDR2 YYREEE (reference sequence). Germline trimming cut 0 bases from V and 1 base from J; bases unmatched to any gene: 0. The CDR3 region has the DNA TGTGCCAGCAGCTTGGGACTAGCGGGGGGCCAAGAGACCCAGTACTTC. This codes for CASSLGLAGGQETQYF.

V gene TRBV6-2 or TRBV6-3 combines with J gene TRBJ1-1; D is perhaps TRBD1 (6 bases). This CDR3 is built from 17 residues. CDR1 and CDR2 from the germline V gene are MNHEY and SVGEGT. V lost 3 bases and J 5 bases, leaving 22 bases between the germline ends. The CDR3 protein is CASSYSSNRDQGTEAFF. As DNA, the CDR3 is TGTGCCAGCAGTTATTCCTCAAACAGGGACCAAGGGACTGAAGCTTTCTTT.

This chain connects TRBV7-8 to TRBJ1-1; TRBD1 agrees at 11 bases. Germline CDR1 is SGHVS and CDR2 is FQNEAQ. The CDR3 runs 17 residues. After removal of 5 bases from V and 2 bases from J, the junction contained 10 bases not matched to a gene. This chain's CDR3 is CASSGGTGGYANTEAFF. The CDR3 DNA reads as TGTGCCAGCAGCGGGGGGACAGGGGGGTATGCCAACACTGAAGCTTTCTTT.

Ten or more counts support this clone. The V gene is TRBV7-8, the J gene TRBJ1-4; TRBD1 aligns across 8 bases. CDR3 length: 15 residues. The germline gives CDR1 SGHVS, CDR2 FQNEAQ. V gave up 5 bases and J gave up 8 bases; unmatched junction bases: 10. As DNA, the CDR3 is TGTGCCAGCAGCACGCGGGACAGGCTAAGGGAAAAACTGTTTTTT. It yields the protein CASSTRDRLREKLFF.

The chain is built from TRBV30 and TRBJ2-5; D unresolved. CDR1 and CDR2 from the germline V gene are GTSNPN and SVGIG (reference sequence). Trimming cost V 0 bases and J 5 bases, with 4 bases left between them. This CDR3 region has 11 residues. The CDR3 region is CAWSVSETQYF. The CDR3 DNA reads as TGTGCCTGGAGTGTATCGGAGACCCAGTACTTC.

V gene TRBV21-1 combines with J gene TRBJ2-2; the table names TRBD2, a call not compared with the DNA. TRBV21-1 is recorded as a pseudogene. The CDR3 totals 17 residues. The CDR3 region is CASSKAPTSGVIGELFF. In DNA, the CDR3 is TGTGCCAGCAGCAAAGCCCCGACTAGCGGGGTGATCGGGGAGCTGTTTTTT.

The genes are TRBV30 and TRBJ1-2, with 8 bases that match TRBD1. Per germline, CDR1 GTSNPN and CDR2 SVGIG (reference sequence). CDR3 size: 12 residues. CDR3 residues: CAKDRAAYGYTF. CDR3 coding DNA: TGTGCAAAGGACAGGGCGGCCTATGGCTACACCTTC.

The rearrangement links TRBV18 to TRBJ2-1; 7 bases are shared with TRBD2. The CDR3 spans 14 residues. V was pared by 3 bases and J by 5 bases, with 4 bases of the junction left unmatched. CDR1 and CDR2 from the germline V gene are KGHSH and LQKENI. This CDR3 is CASSPMGGNNEQFF. DNA for the CDR3: TGTGCCAGCTCACCCATGGGAGGGAACAATGAGCAGTTCTTC.

V and J are TRBV27 and TRBJ1-4, with D unresolved. This CDR3 comprises 16 residues. From germline, CDR1 is MNHEY and CDR2 SMNVEV (reference sequence). The germline V and J ends were trimmed by 0 bases and 5 bases, with 13 bases remaining between them. CDR3 region: CASSLSPGWVNEKLFF. The DNA of the CDR3 is TGTGCCAGCAGTTTATCGCCGGGTTGGGTCAATGAAAAACTGTTTTTT.

The rearrangement uses TRBV5-4 and TRBJ1-1; 10 bases match TRBD1. CDR3 length: 15 amino acids. V lost 4 bases and J lost 4; bases outside the gene matches: 7. Looked up from germline, CDR1 is SGHNT and CDR2 is YYREEE (reference sequence). CDR3 sequence reads: CASSHRDRGGTEAFF. CDR3 bases: TGTGCCAGCAGCCACCGGGACAGGGGTGGCACTGAAGCTTTCTTT.

CDR3 in DNA: TGTGCCAGCATCCTAACCGACAGGGCGAACACCGGGGAGCTGTTTTTT. Its protein product is CASILTDRANTGELFF. The chain uses TRBV6-6 and TRBJ2-2, with 7 bases identical to TRBD1. V lost 7 bases and J lost 0; bases outside the gene matches: 8. CDR3 size: 16 residues. CDR1 and CDR2 from the germline V gene are MNHNY and SVGAGI (reference sequence).

The chain is built from TRBV12-5 and TRBJ1-1; 10 nucleotides match TRBD1. The CDR3 covers 15 residues. V shed 5 bases and J 1 base; nucleotides not matched to a gene: 4. CDR1 and CDR2 (germline): LGHNT, FRNRAP. In DNA form, the CDR3 reads TGTGCTAGTGGTGAGGGACAGGGGTCGAACACTGAAGCTTTCTTT. This codes for CASGEGQGSNTEAFF. Drawing the rest from reference TRBV12-5 and TRBJ1-1, the complete variable domain is DARVTQTPRHKVTEMGQEVTMRCQPILGHNTVFWYRQTMMQGLELLAYFRNRAPLDDSGMPKDRFSAEMPDATLATLKIQPSEPRDSAVYFCASGEGQGSNTEAFFGQGTRLTVV.

The gene calls are TRBV7-8 and TRBJ2-3, with 10 positions matching TRBD1. Germline V lookup: CDR1 SGHVS, CDR2 FQNEAQ. Trimming removed 5 bases from V and 4 bases from J; junction bases left unmatched: 6. CDR3 length equals 15 residues. In DNA, the CDR3 is TGTGCCAGCAGCGTCCCCGGGACAGGGGCAGATACGCAGTATTTT. Translation: CASSVPGTGADTQYF.

The chain links TRBV7-6 to TRBJ2-5, with TRBD2 identical over 8 bases. With V trimmed by 5 bases and J by 4 bases, 9 bases remained unmatched. This CDR3 has 15 residues. Germline loops: CDR1 SGHVS, CDR2 FNYEAQ. CDR3 residues: CASSPGGGIVETQYF. CDR3 sequence (DNA): TGTGCCAGCAGCCCCGGGGGGGGGATTGTAGAGACCCAGTACTTC. Filled out from reference TRBV7-6 and TRBJ2-5, the complete variable domain reads GAGVSQSPRYKVTKRGQDVALRCDPISGHVSLYWYRQALGQGPEFLTYFNYEAQQDKSGLPNDRFSAERPEGSISTLTIQRTEQRDSAMYRCASSPGGGIVETQYFGPGTRLLVL.

This rearrangement joins TRBV7-8 to TRBJ2-3; the match to TRBD2 covers 8 bases. The J segment lost 4 bases and the V segment lost 3 bases, leaving 12 bases of the junction unmatched. The germline CDR1 and CDR2 sequences are SGHVS and FQNEAQ. This CDR3 spans 17 amino acids. The CDR3: CASSFNRLAGRPDTQYF. Written as DNA, the CDR3 is TGTGCCAGCAGCTTTAACCGGCTAGCGGGCCGACCAGATACGCAGTATTTT.